Included here is one T cell receptor (beta chain) sequence, with context. The J segment lost 9 bases and the V segment lost 3 bases, leaving 6 bases of the junction unmatched. The CDR3 contains 15 residues. Germline V gene sequence: CDR1 LGHDT, CDR2 YNNKEL (reference sequence). This record comes from a study of blood T cell repertoires in COVID-19. The wider study: The study drew acute and convalescent COVID-19 samples from the United States, Italy and Spain. Sources were T cells, B-cell-depleted T cells, or PBMCs; the material itself was cDNA or gDNA.

Original analysis: Quantification of nucleated cells was approximated via reference gene primer amplification. Profiled with immunoSEQ multiplex PCR; TCRdb holds only in-frame clones, not every one. V, J and clone size are those of that table, while D and trimming were read from the DNA. The sample holds 450,000 or so clones, about 90% seen once. A Seattle source enrolled patients during active infection and followed them longitudinally. This sequence originates from a young man with COVID-19, enrolled during active disease. The chain couples TRBV3-1 (or the pseudogene TRBV3-2) to TRBJ1-6; 9 bases fit TRBD1. Specimen: peripheral blood. The chain's CDR3 is CASSQGGQGGSPLHF. CDR3 bases: TGTGCCAGCAGCCAGGGGGGACAGGGTGGTTCACCCCTCCACTTT.